The next 18 T cell receptor beta chains were all read from a single sample in a study of blood T cell repertoires in COVID-19 (dated by TCRdb to 2019 to 2021). Preparation of the library involved the immunoSEQ multiplex PCR assay. The clones in this table, taken by TCRdb from immuneACCESS, are in-frame only. Not every clone is retained; where verified, under half of the shortfall comes from an unresolved V gene, and the cause of the rest is unknown. The sample table records approximately 270,000 clones; approximately 80% of these occur just once. About 10% of the sample belongs to the ten largest clones. Sequenced: peripheral blood. The source is a man of 80 years or more with acute or convalescent COVID-19.

The chain links TRBV5-1 to TRBJ1-1; no firm D call. The CDR3 covers 14 residues. Germline V gene data show CDR1 as SGHRS and CDR2 as YFSETQ. V shed 0 bases and J shed 6 bases, with 12 bases lying between them. The CDR3 DNA follows: TGCGCCAGCAGCTTGGTCGGAGCAGTCTCTGAAGCTTTCTTT. Translation: CASSLVGAVSEAFF.

The sample holds one count of this clone. The chain has TRBV5-1 and TRBJ1-2, with a possible D match to TRBD1 (5 bases). Per the germline V gene, CDR1 is SGHRS and CDR2 is YFSETQ. V gave up 4 bases and J gave up 3 bases, with 13 bases separating them. The CDR3 covers 14 residues. The CDR3 region has the DNA TGCGCCAGCAGCCTGGCTGGGGGGGACTATGGCTACACCTTC. Its protein is CASSLAGGDYGYTF.

The rearrangement links TRBV5-1 to TRBJ1-6, with 7 nucleotides matching TRBD1. The ends lost 3 bases at V and 13 bases at J; junction bases unmatched: 10. The V gene's germline CDR1 is SGHRS and CDR2 YFSETQ. This CDR3 has 14 residues. CDR3 protein: CASSSGTAPFPLHF. In DNA, the CDR3 is TGCGCCAGCAGCTCCGGGACAGCGCCATTCCCCCTCCACTTT.

The chain uses TRBV7-9 and TRBJ2-5; D uncertain. The V end lost 2 bases, the J end lost 4 bases, and 5 bases lay between the germline ends. The CDR3 contains 12 residues. Germline lookup yields CDR1 SEHNR and CDR2 FQNEAQ (reference sequence). CDR3 DNA sequence: TGTGCCAGCAGCTTATTACTAGAGACCCAGTACTTC. It codes for CASSLLLETQYF.

The V gene is TRBV5-6, the J gene TRBJ2-7; D is perhaps TRBD2 (5 bases). CDR3 size: 13 residues. The V and J ends lost 1 base and 7 bases respectively, with 12 bases between them. CDR1 and CDR2 from the germline V gene are SGHDT and YYEEEE. DNA for the CDR3: TGTGCCAGCAGCTTGAACCTAGCTGGGGAGCAGTACTTC. Its translation: CASSLNLAGEQYF.

The gene calls are TRBV2 and TRBJ1-2; D gene unclear. Germline V gives CDR1 SNHLY, CDR2 FYNNEI. This CDR3 has 15 amino acids. V shed 2 bases and J shed 0 bases, with 10 bases lying between them. This CDR3 is CASSESRIANYGYTF. The CDR3 DNA reads TGTGCCAGCAGTGAAAGCAGGATTGCTAACTATGGCTACACCTTC.

CDR3 sequence: CASSPEDRQNTEAFF. As DNA, the CDR3 is TGTGCCAGCAGCCCAGAAGACAGACAGAACACTGAAGCTTTCTTT. The chain carries TRBV3-1 (or the pseudogene TRBV3-2) and TRBJ1-1; D might be TRBD1 (5 bases). This CDR3 contains 15 residues. The V gene lost 4 bases and the J gene lost 1 base, with 13 bases spanning the gap. The germline CDR1 and CDR2 sequences are LGHDT and YNNKEL (reference sequence).

As DNA, the CDR3 is TGTGCCAGCTCACCACCGGGACAGTATAATGAAAAACTGTTTTTT. Protein product: CASSPPGQYNEKLFF. The chain couples TRBV18 to TRBJ1-4, with TRBD1 identical over 7 bases. This CDR3 is built from 15 residues. The V gene's germline CDR1 is KGHSH and CDR2 LQKENI. J was trimmed by 4 bases and V by 0 bases; bases with no gene match: 2.

The CDR3 region has the DNA TGTGCCAGCAGCTCTTTACAGGGAATTGAAAAACTGTTTTTT. This encodes CASSSLQGIEKLFF. This sequence joins TRBV28 and TRBJ1-4, with a weak D call TRBD1 (6 bases). CDR3 size: 14 residues. V was clipped by 6 bases and J by 7 bases, with 15 bases between them. Germline V gives CDR1 MDHEN, CDR2 SYDVKM.

This clone turned up a few times. The sample carries other DNA sequences with the same CDR3. The CDR3 spells CASSLGANYGYTF. DNA for the CDR3: TGTGCCAGCAGTTTAGGAGCTAACTATGGCTACACCTTC. V is TRBV6-5 and J is TRBJ1-2; D ambiguous. CDR1 is MNHEY, CDR2 SVGAGI, per germline. The ends were cut back, 4 bases at V and 0 bases at J, with 6 bases in the middle. The CDR3 is made up of 13 amino acids.

The genes are TRBV5-1 and TRBJ1-4; tentative D call: TRBD1 (6 bases). The CDR3 has 16 residues. CDR1 SGHRS and CDR2 YFSETQ come from the germline V gene. The V gene lost 5 bases and the J gene lost 7 bases, with 21 bases spanning the gap. CDR3 region: CASRGPTGGPSEKLFF. The CDR3 DNA reads TGCGCCAGCAGGGGACCCACGGGGGGCCCAAGTGAAAAACTGTTTTTT.

The chain employs TRBV6-5 and TRBJ2-1; 10 bases match TRBD1. J lost 4 bases, V lost 6 bases, and 3 bases had no gene match. Germline lookup yields CDR1 MNHEY and CDR2 SVGAGI. The CDR3 consists of 14 residues. In nucleotides, the CDR3 is TGTGCCAGCAGCCGGGACAGGGGTTACAATGAGCAGTTCTTC. This sequence encodes CASSRDRGYNEQFF.

V usage is TRBV7-2 and J usage is TRBJ2-3, with 9 bases fitting TRBD2. This CDR3 spans 15 amino acids. Trimming at V came to 2 bases and at J to 6 bases, leaving 6 bases not matched to a gene. Germline CDR1 and CDR2: SGHTA and FQGNSA. The CDR3 region is CASSLRREGRDTQYF. As DNA, the CDR3 is TGTGCCAGCAGCTTAAGGCGGGAGGGCCGGGATACGCAGTATTTT.

The chain combines TRBV6-6 with TRBJ2-7; TRBD2 matches at 9 bases. The CDR3 spans 17 residues. The germline V gene has CDR1 MNHNY and CDR2 SVGAGI (reference sequence). The J segment lost 0 bases and the V segment lost 5 bases, leaving 11 bases of the junction unmatched. CDR3 in amino acids: CASSPRLGTSSSYEQYF. Written as DNA, the CDR3 is TGTGCCAGCAGTCCTCGATTGGGGACTAGCAGCTCCTACGAGCAGTACTTC.

This clone has only one observation. This chain uses TRBV5-4 with TRBJ1-3; 9 positions match TRBD1. This CDR3 is built from 15 residues. J gave up 7 bases and V 2 bases, and 7 bases lay outside the gene matches. Germline V CDR1 and CDR2: SGHNT, YYREEE (reference sequence). The CDR3 DNA reads as TGTGCCAGCAGCTTCTTTGGACAGGGGAGGAACACCATATATTTT. This sequence encodes CASSFFGQGRNTIYF. The complete variable domain, with remaining parts taken from reference TRBV5-4 and TRBJ1-3, reads ETGVTQSPTHLIKTRGQQVTLRCSSQSGHNTVSWYQQALGQGPQFIFQYYREEENGRGNFPPRFSGLQFPNYSSELNVNALELDDSALYLCASSFFGQGRNTIYFGEGSWLTVV.

The J gene is TRBJ1-5, the V gene TRBV15; a weak D match, TRBD1 (5 bases). The CDR3 sequence is 17 residues long. Germline V gene lookup returns CDR1 LNHNV and CDR2 YYDKDF (reference sequence). V gave up 6 bases and J gave up 3 bases, with 21 bases separating them. CDR3 bases: TGTGCCACCAGTTTATCTCGGGACTTAGCGACCAATCAGCCCCAGCATTTT. Translated: CATSLSRDLATNQPQHF.

V is TRBV5-1 and J is TRBJ1-2; D unclear. The CDR3 extends over 13 amino acids. The V end lost 0 bases, the J end lost 4 bases, and 7 bases lay between the germline ends. Germline CDR1 is SGHRS and CDR2 is YFSETQ. The DNA for the CDR3 is TGCGCCAGCAGCTTGGATACGGGCTATGGCTACACCTTC. As protein: CASSLDTGYGYTF.

V gene TRBV5-4 combines with J gene TRBJ2-6, with D possibly being TRBD1 (5 bases). CDR3 size: 17 residues. Germline V gene data show CDR1 as SGHNT and CDR2 as YYREEE (reference sequence). V was pared by 0 bases and J by 2 bases, with 12 bases between. The CDR3 spells CASSLGGRGTGANVLTF. The CDR3 bases are TGTGCCAGCAGCTTGGGAGGTAGGGGCACTGGGGCCAACGTCCTGACTTTC.